This T cell receptor (beta chain) was captured by sequencing in a study of metastatic and nonmetastatic thyroid tumors. Patients were all untreated before their thyroid surgery. The CDR3 totals 15 residues. V shed 0 bases and J 0 bases; nucleotides not matched to a gene: 5. Germline V CDR1 and CDR2: DFQATT, SNEGSKA (reference sequence). Authors' methods: The study took CDR3 differences across clinicopathological groups and made a distant-metastasis classifier for papillary thyroid cancer from them. MiXCR re-clonotyped the PCR reads for TCRdb. Here the V and J calls rest on TCRdb's processing, not on the authors' analysis. Of 30,000 or so clones in the sample, around a fifth were seen once.

The chain is built from TRBV20-1 and TRBJ2-7; 7 bases are a match to TRBD1. This clonotype was obtained from a female donor with papillary thyroid cancer or a benign thyroid nodule (not recorded which). Some clones in this sample may be carry-over from other donors' samples. Sequencing was carried out using blood. The CDR3, as DNA: TGCAGTGCTAGAGAACTAGGGGGCAGCTCCTACGAGCAGTACTTC. This gives the protein CSARELGGSSYEQYF.